The 3 T cell receptor beta chains listed next were all sequenced from one sample in a study of T cells in pancreatic ductal adenocarcinoma. TCRdb's copy holds only in-frame clones and misses some; the assay was immunoSEQ multiplex PCR. The sample shows about 4,600 clones, around 68% of them seen only once. Surgery without prior neoadjuvant therapy was the treatment of the selected pancreatic ductal adenocarcinoma patients. Sequencing was carried out using pancreatic tumor tissue. The receptors derive from a human donor with pancreatic ductal adenocarcinoma.

The chain is built from TRBV4-1 and TRBJ2-7; no clear D gene. Germline-derived CDR1 and CDR2 are MGHRA and YSYEKL. V lost 4 bases and J lost 2, with 15 bases in between. CDR3 length: 15 amino acids. CDR3 amino acids: CASSPEVGPPYEQYF. Here the CDR3 DNA reads TGCGCCAGCAGCCCTGAAGTAGGGCCCCCCTACGAGCAGTACTTC.

This sequence joins TRBV27 and TRBJ1-1; unclear D gene. V was shortened by 5 bases and J by 1 base, with 11 bases between the two germline ends. Germline V gene sequence: CDR1 MNHEY, CDR2 SMNVEV (reference sequence). There are 14 residues in the CDR3. CDR3 amino acids: CASSVYPRNTEAFF. As DNA, the CDR3 is TGTGCCAGCAGTGTTTACCCGAGGAACACTGAAGCTTTCTTT.

This clone was seen only once. The chain couples TRBV7-2 to TRBJ2-3; D uncertain. The germline V and J ends were trimmed by 4 bases and 0 bases, with 11 bases remaining between them. Germline lookup yields CDR1 SGHTA and CDR2 FQGNSA. This CDR3 is built from 15 residues. CDR3 amino acids: CASSSQGTSTDTQYF. The CDR3 DNA reads TGTGCCAGCAGCTCGCAAGGAACTAGCACAGATACGCAGTATTTT.